These 17 T cell receptor beta chains came from one sample sequenced in a study of metastatic and nonmetastatic thyroid tumors. All patients were treatment-naive before thyroid surgery. TCRdb re-called the PCR reads via MiXCR. Of about 35,000 clones listed, more than 15% are singletons. Sequences were obtained from blood. The receptor set was obtained from a female donor with papillary thyroid cancer or a benign thyroid nodule (not recorded which). Some clones in this sample may be carry-over from other donors' samples.

This clone was observed at least ten times. The chain is built from TRBV5-6 and TRBJ2-7; D not certain. Germline assignment: CDR1 SGHDT and CDR2 YYEEEE. CDR3 length: 13 amino acids. V gave up 3 bases and J gave up 0 bases, with 7 bases separating them. As DNA, the CDR3 is TGTGCCAGCAGCTCCACAAGCTCCTACGAGCAGTACTTC. Its translation: CASSSTSSYEQYF. Full variable domain (missing parts from reference TRBV5-6 and TRBJ2-7): DAGVTQSPTHLIKTRGQQVTLRCSPKSGHDTVSWYQQALGQGPQFIFQYYEEEERQRGNFPDRFSGHQFPNYSSELNVNALLLGDSALYLCASSSTSSYEQYFGPGTRLTVT.

This clone was counted many times. The chain employs TRBV5-1 and TRBJ1-2, with 7 bases identical to TRBD1. Trimming cost V 4 bases and J 4 bases; bases outside gene matches: 7. The CDR3 consists of 14 residues. CDR1 SGHRS and CDR2 YFSETQ come from the germline V gene. The CDR3 reads CASSLLGQSYGYTF. Here the CDR3 DNA reads TGCGCCAGCAGCCTCCTGGGACAGTCCTATGGCTACACCTTC.

This clone was counted many times. The gene calls are TRBV12-3 or TRBV12-4 and TRBJ2-3; D may be TRBD1 or TRBD2 (6 bases each). This CDR3 spans 14 amino acids. Trimming removed 4 bases from V and 3 bases from J, with 11 bases in between. Here the CDR3 DNA reads TGTGCCAGCAGTTGGGGGGCGGTAACAGATACGCAGTATTTT. Translating gives CASSWGAVTDTQYF.

This clone was observed a few times. This CDR3 is CASSYTTGSNSPLHF. Here the CDR3 DNA reads TGTGCCAGCAGTTACACTACAGGATCGAATTCACCCCTCCACTTT. The chain has TRBV6-2 or TRBV6-3 and TRBJ1-6, with D possibly matching TRBD1 (5 bases). V was trimmed by 2 bases and J by 7 bases, leaving 12 bases between them. CDR3 length: 15 amino acids. CDR1 and CDR2 from the germline V gene are MNHEY and SVGEGT.

The chain has TRBV15 and TRBJ1-2, with D hard to call. Trimming removed 11 bases at V and 4 bases at J, with 17 bases between. The CDR3 is 13 amino acids. Looked up from germline, CDR1 is LNHNV and CDR2 is YYDKDF (reference sequence). The CDR3 nucleotides read TGTGCCTCCGGGGAGGTTTTTGGCTATGGCTACACCTTC. It codes for CASGEVFGYGYTF.

This clone is classed as medium-sized. The chain carries TRBV6-2 or TRBV6-3 and TRBJ2-7; D is uncertain. Looked up from germline, CDR1 is MNHEY and CDR2 is SVGEGT. V lost 8 bases and J lost 2, with 7 bases in between. The CDR3 contains 11 residues. DNA for the CDR3: TGTGCCAGCGGAAGGACCTACGAGCAGTACTTC. Its translation: CASGRTYEQYF.

At least ten counts were recorded for this clone. The chain uses TRBV9 and TRBJ1-3; the D is unclear. CDR1 is SGDLS and CDR2 is YYNGEE in the germline V gene. The CDR3 contains 15 residues. The V gene lost 3 bases and the J gene lost 0 bases, with 10 bases spanning the gap. Here the CDR3 DNA reads TGTGCCAGCAGCGCCACCTCCCACTCTGGAAACACCATATATTTT. Encoded protein: CASSATSHSGNTIYF.

The chain recombines TRBV6-2 or TRBV6-3 with TRBJ2-7; tentatively, D is TRBD2 (6 bases). CDR3 length: 15 amino acids. With 0 bases removed from V and 6 bases from J, the gap between germline ends came to 15 bases. Germline loops: CDR1 MNHEY, CDR2 SVGEGT. The CDR3 bases are TGTGCCAGCAGTTACTCCCAGCTGCGGGGAGGCGAGCAGTACTTC. Translating it yields CASSYSQLRGGEQYF.

This chain connects TRBV6-1 to TRBJ2-7; possibly TRBD2 for D (6 bases). V was shortened by 6 bases and J by 0 bases, with 9 bases between the two germline ends. Germline-derived CDR1 and CDR2 are MNHNS and SASEGT. The CDR3 length is 13 residues. Here the CDR3 reads CASRPSASYEQYF. The CDR3 coding sequence is TGTGCCAGCAGGCCTAGCGCCTCCTACGAGCAGTACTTC.

This clone has a count of ten or more. J is TRBJ2-3 and V is TRBV28; D is undetermined. This CDR3 comprises 12 residues. The germline CDR1 and CDR2 sequences are MDHEN and SYDVKM. V was trimmed by 3 bases and J by 2 bases, leaving 3 bases between them. CDR3 DNA sequence: TGTGCCAGCAGTTTGGTCACAGATACGCAGTATTTT. Its translation: CASSLVTDTQYF. Looking up the rest from reference TRBV28 and TRBJ2-3 gives the full variable domain: DVKVTQSSRYLVKRTGEKVFLECVQDMDHENMFWYRQDPGLGLRLIYFSYDVKMKEKGDIPEGYSVSREKKERFSLILESASTNQTSMYLCASSLVTDTQYFGPGTRLTVL.

The table lists this clone with many counts. The junction does not match germline at one end; this may be a read error. The V gene is TRBV20-1, the J gene TRBJ1-1; D might be TRBD1 (6 bases). The germline V gene encodes CDR1 DFQATT and CDR2 SNEGSKA (reference sequence). This CDR3 is 11 amino acids long. This CDR3 is CSARAVGARGF. The CDR3 region has the DNA TGCAGTGCTAGAGCGGTGGGGGCGCGAGGGTTT.

The V gene is TRBV4-3, the J gene TRBJ2-3, with 7 bases fitting TRBD2. J lost 2 bases, V lost 2 bases, and 4 bases had no gene match. CDR1 and CDR2 from the germline V gene are LGHNA and YSLEER. CDR3 size: 15 residues. The CDR3 sequence: CASSQSGILTDTQYF. The CDR3 bases are TGCGCCAGCAGCCAAAGCGGGATCCTCACAGATACGCAGTATTTT.

The chain uses TRBV20-1 and TRBJ2-4; no definite D call. This CDR3 has 14 residues. Between the trimmed V and J ends, which lost 5 bases and 0 bases, there was a span of 11 bases. Germline V lookup: CDR1 DFQATT, CDR2 SNEGSKA (reference sequence). The CDR3 protein is CSAPTDRAKNIQYF. The CDR3 DNA is TGCAGTGCTCCCACTGATAGAGCCAAAAACATTCAGTACTTC.

About this clone: A junction boundary mismatches the germline segment, possibly from a read error. The rearrangement uses TRBV6-1 and TRBJ2-1; TRBD2 matches at 8 bases. Germline CDR1 and CDR2: MNHNS and SASEGT. The CDR3 has 15 residues. CDR3 residues: CASSELGLEGNEQLF. As DNA, the CDR3 is TGTGCCAGCAGTGAACTGGGACTAGAGGGCAATGAGCAGTTATTC.

The V and J genes are TRBV5-1 and TRBJ1-1; 7 positions match TRBD1. The CDR3 consists of 16 residues. Germline CDR1 SGHRS, CDR2 YFSETQ. Trimming at V came to 2 bases and at J to 5 bases, leaving 12 bases not matched to a gene. The CDR3 nucleotides read TGCGCCAGCAGCTTTGCCGATTCCAGGGGGAGTACTGAAGCTTTCTTT. Amino acids: CASSFADSRGSTEAFF. Together with reference TRBV5-1 and TRBJ1-1, the CDR3 gives the full variable domain: KAGVTQTPRYLIKTRGQQVTLSCSPISGHRSVSWYQQTPGQGLQFLFEYFSETQRNKGNFPGRFSGRQFSNSRSEMNVSTLELGDSALYLCASSFADSRGSTEAFFGQGTRLTVV.

By share, this clone ranks as medium-sized (0.01 to 0.1%). This chain joins TRBV27 and TRBJ2-7, with TRBD2 matching over 7 bases. The trim removed 6 bases at V and 4 bases at J, leaving 12 bases unmatched. The CDR3 loop spans 15 amino acids. Germline assignment: CDR1 MNHEY and CDR2 SMNVEV (reference sequence). The CDR3: CASRPTGTMVYEQYF. The DNA of the CDR3 is TGTGCCAGCAGGCCCACCGGGACTATGGTATACGAGCAGTACTTC.

The rearrangement uses TRBV7-2 and TRBJ1-1; D uncertain. The CDR3 sequence is 13 residues long. Germline V gives CDR1 SGHTA, CDR2 FQGNSA. V was clipped by 5 bases and J by 1 base, with 8 bases between them. DNA for the CDR3: TGTGCCAGCAGCCTGACATCGAACACTGAAGCTTTCTTT. As protein: CASSLTSNTEAFF.